These 15 T cell receptor beta chains were all obtained from the same sample, sequenced in a study of cytomegalovirus exposure and HLA in healthy donors. Both 60 Vbeta primers and 13 Jbeta primers went into the PCR. Clones were sequenced by immunoSEQ multiplex PCR, and TCRdb holds only the in-frame ones, with some missing. This repertoire includes 130,000 to 150,000 clones. The sequenced sample was PBMCs. The receptors originated from a male donor in good health and CMV-seronegative.

This chain links TRBV7-9 with TRBJ1-1, with D possibly matching TRBD1 (6 bases). V lost 6 bases and J lost 5, with 13 bases in between. The germline V gene has CDR1 SEHNR and CDR2 FQNEAQ (reference sequence). This CDR3 spans 13 amino acids. DNA of the CDR3: TGTGCCAGCAGTATGGACAGATGGACTGAAGCTTTCTTT. Encoded protein: CASSMDRWTEAFF.

The rearrangement uses TRBV7-9 and TRBJ1-2; 7 nucleotides match TRBD1. The CDR3 sequence is 16 residues long. Trimming removed 0 bases from V and 4 bases from J; junction bases left unmatched: 8. The germline gives CDR1 SEHNR, CDR2 FQNEAQ (reference sequence). In DNA, the CDR3 is TGTGCCAGCAGCTTAGCGTCCGACGGGACAGCCTATGGCTACACCTTC. Encoded protein: CASSLASDGTAYGYTF.

J is TRBJ2-3 and V is TRBV13, with TRBD2 matching over 7 bases. Losses at the gene ends were 5 bases for V and 4 bases for J; bases not matched to a gene: 6. From germline, CDR1 is PRHDT and CDR2 FYEKMQ (reference sequence). This CDR3 contains 14 residues. CDR3 bases: TGTGCCAGCAGCACGACTAGCAAGGCAGATACGCAGTATTTT. Its translation: CASSTTSKADTQYF.

The chain is built from TRBV7-9 and TRBJ1-3; 7 positions agree with TRBD1. Germline V gene lookup returns CDR1 SEHNR and CDR2 FQNEAQ (reference sequence). The length of the CDR3 is 17 residues. The V segment lost 2 bases and the J segment 8 bases; nucleotides outside the gene matches: 15. The CDR3 DNA sequence: TGTGCCAGCAGCTTACCTCCACAGGGGCTGGCGTTAGACACCATATATTTT. This gives the protein CASSLPPQGLALDTIYF.

The chain has TRBV5-6 and TRBJ2-7, with D unresolved. Per germline, CDR1 SGHDT and CDR2 YYEEEE. The CDR3 totals 12 residues. V was cut by 7 bases and J by 0 bases, with 8 bases left in between. CDR3 DNA sequence: TGTGCCAGCCGAGGTAGCTCCTACGAGCAGTACTTC. Its protein product is CASRGSSYEQYF.

The chain recombines TRBV18 with TRBJ2-7; 7 bases match TRBD1. Trimming removed 3 bases from V and 6 bases from J; junction bases left unmatched: 11. The CDR3 loop spans 15 amino acids. Per the germline V gene, CDR1 is KGHSH and CDR2 is LQKENI. CDR3 region: CASSPEPGQLSEQYF. CDR3 bases: TGTGCCAGCTCACCGGAACCGGGACAGCTGTCCGAGCAGTACTTC.

The genes are TRBV18 and TRBJ2-2, with a possible D match to TRBD1 (5 bases). The germline gives CDR1 KGHSH, CDR2 LQKENI. V gave up 6 bases and J gave up 7 bases, with 15 bases separating them. The CDR3 is made up of 14 amino acids. Written as DNA, the CDR3 is TGTGCCAGCTCGCCCTCCAGGGATGTCGGGGAGCTGTTTTTT. Protein product: CASSPSRDVGELFF. Drawing the rest from reference TRBV18 and TRBJ2-2, the complete variable domain is NAGVMQNPRHLVRRRGQEARLRCSPMKGHSHVYWYRQLPEEGLKFMVYLQKENIIDESGMPKERFSAEFPKEGPSILRIQQVVRGDSAAYFCASSPSRDVGELFFGEGSRLTVL.

This chain connects TRBV11-2 to TRBJ1-2; 8 bases align to TRBD1. The CDR3 spans 14 residues. The J segment lost 5 bases and the V segment lost 1 base, leaving 3 bases of the junction unmatched. Per germline, CDR1 SGHAT and CDR2 FQNNGV. The CDR3 protein is CASSLGTGPYGYTF. The CDR3 nucleotides read TGTGCCAGCAGCTTAGGGACAGGGCCTTATGGCTACACCTTC.

The chain employs TRBV30 and TRBJ1-5; the match to TRBD1 covers 8 bases. V shed 2 bases, J shed 2 bases, and the junction held 2 bases outside the gene matches. Per germline, CDR1 GTSNPN and CDR2 SVGIG (reference sequence). The CDR3 extends over 14 amino acids. CDR3 sequence: CAWSSDRGNQPQHF. CDR3 in DNA: TGTGCCTGGAGTTCGGACAGGGGCAATCAGCCCCAGCATTTT. The whole variable domain, filled in from reference TRBV30 and TRBJ1-5, reads SQTIHQWPATLVQPVGSPLSLECTVEGTSNPNLYWYRQAAGRGLQLLFYSVGIGQISSEVPQNLSASRPQDRQFILSSKKLLLSDSGFYLCAWSSDRGNQPQHFGDGTRLSIL.

The chain has TRBV7-2 and TRBJ2-7, with 10 positions matching TRBD2. This CDR3 contains 13 residues. In germline, CDR1 is SGHTA, CDR2 FQGNSA. V was clipped by 6 bases and J by 7 bases; unmatched bases: 6. CDR3 in DNA: TGTGCCAGCAGAATCAGCGGGGGGGGAGAGCAGTACTTC. Amino acids: CASRISGGGEQYF.

The chain has TRBV29-1 and TRBJ1-5; 8 bases are shared with TRBD1. This CDR3 contains 13 residues. The germline V gene has CDR1 SQVTM and CDR2 ANQGSEA. V dropped 4 bases and J dropped 5; count of bases not matched to a gene: 4. The CDR3 sequence: CSVAGGTDQPQHF. The CDR3 DNA sequence: TGCAGCGTTGCAGGGGGCACCGATCAGCCCCAGCATTTT.

The rearrangement joins TRBV19 to TRBJ2-2, with 7 nucleotides matching TRBD1. This CDR3 is built from 15 residues. The V and J ends lost 3 bases and 4 bases, in that order; junction bases with no gene match: 5. Germline-derived CDR1 and CDR2 are LNHDA and SQIVND (reference sequence). The CDR3 here is CASSMEQGSTGELFF. CDR3 sequence (DNA): TGTGCCAGTAGTATGGAACAGGGGTCCACCGGGGAGCTGTTTTTT.

This chain joins TRBV5-6 and TRBJ2-7; 7 bases align to TRBD1. The germline V gene encodes CDR1 SGHDT and CDR2 YYEEEE. The CDR3 has 15 amino acids. The J segment lost 4 bases and the V segment lost 4 bases, leaving 11 bases of the junction unmatched. Here the CDR3 reads CASSRRGGYPYEQYF. As DNA, the CDR3 is TGTGCCAGCAGCCGGAGAGGGGGCTACCCATACGAGCAGTACTTC.

This chain connects TRBV11-3 to TRBJ2-1, with 9 bases aligning to TRBD2. Germline V lookup: CDR1 SGHNT, CDR2 YENEEA. Trimming removed 4 bases from V and 0 bases from J; junction bases left unmatched: 1. This CDR3 has 15 residues. CDR3 sequence: CASSSAGGSYNEQFF. The CDR3 DNA follows: TGTGCCAGCAGCTCAGCGGGGGGCTCCTACAATGAGCAGTTCTTC.

This chain joins TRBV7-8 and TRBJ2-7; tentative D call: TRBD1 (7 bases). Germline lookup yields CDR1 SGHVS and CDR2 FQNEAQ. This CDR3 comprises 15 residues. V was cut by 5 bases and J by 3 bases, with 17 bases left in between. CDR3 loop: CASSAGQSLNYEQYF. In DNA, the CDR3 is TGTGCCAGCAGCGCGGGACAGTCCCTTAACTACGAGCAGTACTTC.